Listed here are 2 T cell receptor beta chains from one sample, sequenced in a study of blood T cell repertoires in COVID-19. Repertoires were generated with immunoSEQ multiplex PCR, while TCRdb's copy carries only in-frame clones and drops some. The data contain around 120,000 clones, about 90% of them singletons. The specimen sequenced was peripheral blood. Receptors originate from a woman between 45 and 65 years old with active or convalescent COVID-19.

The chain carries TRBV6-5 and TRBJ2-5; 8 bases are shared with TRBD1. Looked up from germline, CDR1 is MNHEY and CDR2 is SVGAGI. V lost 6 bases, J lost 5 bases, and 8 bases stayed unmatched. This CDR3 is built from 14 residues. The CDR3 DNA reads as TGTGCCAGCAGGAAGACAGGGGAAAAGGAGACCCAGTACTTC. Encoded protein: CASRKTGEKETQYF.

The chain recombines TRBV9 with TRBJ2-1; 9 positions agree with TRBD2. Germline CDR1 reads SGDLS; CDR2 reads YYNGEE. The CDR3 runs 17 residues. Unmatched junction bases numbered 18, after V lost 7 bases and J lost 7 bases. This CDR3 reads CASSSIYSGRIQNEQFF. Written as DNA, the CDR3 is TGTGCCAGCTCCTCCATCTATAGCGGGAGAATCCAGAATGAGCAGTTCTTC.